These T cell receptor beta chains were read from a single sample in a study of tumor-infiltrating lymphocytes in localized non-small cell lung cancer. Clones were sequenced by immunoSEQ multiplex PCR, and TCRdb holds only the in-frame ones, with some missing. The sample lists over 5,500 clones; about 65% were seen once. Sequencing used uninvolved lung tissue not adjacent to the tumor. The receptors derive from a human donor with non-small cell lung cancer. CDR3s include the opening cysteine and the closing phenylalanine or tryptophan. The D gene is left open where the match is weak. Where a row states a size, it is once, few, many or the class of an expanded clone; other rows omit it.

clone_size	v_call	cdr3_length	d_call	j_call	cdr3_aa	cdr3_nt
-	TRBV11-2	16	TRBD2	TRBJ2-3	CASSLGLAGAADTQYF	TGTGCCAGCAGCTTAGGACTAGCGGGGGCCGCAGATACGCAGTATTTT
-	TRBV11-3	14	TRBD2	TRBJ2-5	CASSRLAGVETQYF	TGTGCCAGCAGCAGACTAGCGGGGGTAGAGACCCAGTACTTC
-	TRBV4-1	15	-	TRBJ1-1	CASSQVARGDTEAFF	TGCGCCAGCAGCCAAGTCGCCAGGGGTGACACTGAAGCTTTCTTT
-	TRBV27	19	-	TRBJ2-7	CASSFRVSTGPRSSYEQYF	TGTGCCAGCAGTTTTCGAGTTTCTACAGGCCCGAGGAGCTCCTACGAGCAGTACTTC
-	TRBV7-6	20	TRBD1	TRBJ2-6	CASSLPLRTGRDSGANVLTF	TGTGCCAGCAGCTTACCCCTGCGGACAGGACGAGACTCTGGGGCCAACGTCCTGACTTTC
-	TRBV5-5	14	-	TRBJ2-2	CASSLGASTGELFF	TGTGCCAGCAGCTTAGGTGCTTCCACCGGGGAGCTGTTTTTT
-	TRBV19	13	-	TRBJ2-1	CASKSGIYNEQFF	TGTGCCAGTAAATCGGGGATCTACAATGAGCAGTTCTTC
-	TRBV7-8	15	-	TRBJ2-5	CASILNRVGSETQYF	TGTGCCAGCATCCTGAACAGGGTCGGGTCGGAGACCCAGTACTTC
few	TRBV9	14	-	TRBJ2-2	CASSVVQNTGELFF	TGTGCCAGCAGCGTAGTACAGAACACCGGGGAGCTGTTTTTT
-	TRBV20-1	11	-	TRBJ1-1	CSATVNTEAFF	TGCAGTGCGACGGTGAACACTGAAGCTTTCTTT
-	TRBV11-2	11	-	TRBJ1-1	CASSLDLKAFF	TGTGCCAGCAGCTTAGATCTTAAAGCTTTCTTT
-	TRBV11-3	14	-	TRBJ1-2	CASSAMRSLDGYTF	TGTGCCAGCAGCGCAATGAGGAGCTTGGATGGCTACACCTTC
once	TRBV5-1	14	TRBD1	TRBJ1-2	CASSSSRGQEVYTF	TGCGCCAGCAGCTCCTCTCGTGGACAGGAAGTCTACACCTTC
-	TRBV9	12	-	TRBJ2-5	CASSDYQETQYF	TGTGCCAGCAGCGACTACCAGGAGACCCAGTACTTC